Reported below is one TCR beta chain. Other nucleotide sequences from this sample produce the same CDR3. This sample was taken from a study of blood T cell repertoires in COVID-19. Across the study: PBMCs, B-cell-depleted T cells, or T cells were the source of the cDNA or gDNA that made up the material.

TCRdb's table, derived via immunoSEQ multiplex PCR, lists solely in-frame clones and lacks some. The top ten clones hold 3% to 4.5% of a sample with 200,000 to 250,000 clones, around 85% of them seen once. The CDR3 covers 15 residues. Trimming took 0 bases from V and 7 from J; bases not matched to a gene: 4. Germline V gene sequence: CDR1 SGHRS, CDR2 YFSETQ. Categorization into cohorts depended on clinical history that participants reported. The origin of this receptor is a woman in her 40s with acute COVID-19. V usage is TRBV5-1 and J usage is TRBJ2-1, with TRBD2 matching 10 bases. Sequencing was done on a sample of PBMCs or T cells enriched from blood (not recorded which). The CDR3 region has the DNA TGCGCCAGCAGCTTGGGCCTAGCGGGAGTGAATGAGCAGTTCTTC. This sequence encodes CASSLGLAGVNEQFF.